This T cell receptor (beta chain) was observed in a study of blood T cell repertoires in COVID-19. This CDR3 region has 17 residues. Trimming pared 0 bases from V and 5 bases from J, leaving 18 bases between. CDR1 and CDR2 from the germline V gene are WNHNN and SYGVQD (reference sequence). Clones were sequenced by immunoSEQ multiplex PCR, and TCRdb holds only the in-frame ones, with some missing. The table lists roughly 150,000 clones, roughly 80% of them singletons, with under 0.75% in the top ten. Input material: peripheral blood. The TCR was taken from a man between 60 and 70 years old with acute or convalescent COVID-19. This chain joins TRBV10-1 and TRBJ2-3; maybe TRBD1 (5 bases). CDR3 in DNA: TGCGCCAGCAGTGAGTCGCAGCAGGGAATGCACATAGATACGCAGTATTTT. As protein: CASSESQQGMHIDTQYF.